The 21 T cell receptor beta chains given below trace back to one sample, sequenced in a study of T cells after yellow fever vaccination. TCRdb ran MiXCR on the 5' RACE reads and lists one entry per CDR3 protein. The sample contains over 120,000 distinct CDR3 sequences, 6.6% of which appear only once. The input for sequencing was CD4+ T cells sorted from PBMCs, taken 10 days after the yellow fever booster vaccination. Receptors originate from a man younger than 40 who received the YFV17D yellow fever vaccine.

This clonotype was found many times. The CDR3 DNA reads TGTGCCAGCAGCCATGGGCTCCGCACTACAGATACGCAGTATTTT. It is translated as CASSHGLRTTDTQYF. This chain joins TRBV12-3 or TRBV12-4 and TRBJ2-3, with D uncertain. The ends were cut back, 6 bases at V and 3 bases at J, with 16 bases in the middle. This CDR3 contains 15 residues.

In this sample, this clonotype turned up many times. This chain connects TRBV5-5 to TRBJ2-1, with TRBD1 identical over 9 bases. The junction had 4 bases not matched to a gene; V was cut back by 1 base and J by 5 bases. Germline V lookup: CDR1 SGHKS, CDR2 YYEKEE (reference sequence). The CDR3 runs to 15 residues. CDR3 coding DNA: TGTGCCAGCAGCTTGACAGGGGGCTTAAACAATGAGCAGTTCTTC. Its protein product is CASSLTGGLNNEQFF.

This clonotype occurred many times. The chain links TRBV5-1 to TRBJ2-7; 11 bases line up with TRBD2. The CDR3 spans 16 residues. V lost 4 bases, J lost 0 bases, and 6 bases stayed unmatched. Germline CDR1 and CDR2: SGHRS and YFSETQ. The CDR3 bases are TGCGCCAGCAGCCCGGGAGGGACTAGCGGCTCCTACGAGCAGTACTTC. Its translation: CASSPGGTSGSYEQYF.

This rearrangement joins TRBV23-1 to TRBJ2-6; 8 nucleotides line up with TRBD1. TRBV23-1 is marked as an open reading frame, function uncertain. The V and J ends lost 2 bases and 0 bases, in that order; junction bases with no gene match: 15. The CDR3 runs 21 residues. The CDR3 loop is CASSQGRNGRGLPSGANVLTF. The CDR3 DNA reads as TGCGCCAGCAGTCAAGGGCGTAACGGCAGGGGGCTTCCCTCTGGGGCCAACGTCCTGACTTTC.

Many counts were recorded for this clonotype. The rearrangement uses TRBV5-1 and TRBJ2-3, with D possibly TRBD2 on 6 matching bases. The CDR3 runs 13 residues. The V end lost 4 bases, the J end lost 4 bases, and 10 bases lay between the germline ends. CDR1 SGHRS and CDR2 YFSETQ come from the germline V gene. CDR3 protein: CASSPPGADTQYF. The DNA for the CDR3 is TGCGCCAGCAGCCCCCCGGGGGCAGATACGCAGTATTTT.

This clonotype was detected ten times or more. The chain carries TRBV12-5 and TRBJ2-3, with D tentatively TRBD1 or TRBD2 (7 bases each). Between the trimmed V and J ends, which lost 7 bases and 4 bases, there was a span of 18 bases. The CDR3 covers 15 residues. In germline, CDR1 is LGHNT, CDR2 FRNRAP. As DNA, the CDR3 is TGTGCTAGTGCCCCCCCCGCAGGGGGGGCAGATACGCAGTATTTT. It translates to CASAPPAGGADTQYF.

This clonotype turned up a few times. DNA for the CDR3: TGTGCCAGCAGCTTGGGGGCCAGTCGAACTGAAGCTTTCTTT. Its translation: CASSLGASRTEAFF. The rearrangement links TRBV5-6 to TRBJ1-1; D is uncertain. The CDR3 contains 14 residues. Trimming removed 0 bases at V and 5 bases at J, with 11 bases between. Germline CDR1 reads SGHDT; CDR2 reads YYEEEE.

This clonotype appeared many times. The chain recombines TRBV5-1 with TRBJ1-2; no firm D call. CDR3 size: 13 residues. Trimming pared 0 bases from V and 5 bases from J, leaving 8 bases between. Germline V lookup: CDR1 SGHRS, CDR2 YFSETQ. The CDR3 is CASSLESGYGYTF. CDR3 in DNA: TGCGCCAGCAGCTTGGAGTCGGGTTATGGCTACACCTTC.

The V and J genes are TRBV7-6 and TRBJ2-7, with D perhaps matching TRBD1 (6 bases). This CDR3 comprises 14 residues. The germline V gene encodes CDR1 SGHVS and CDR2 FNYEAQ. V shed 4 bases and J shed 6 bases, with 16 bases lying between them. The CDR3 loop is CASSSSTGPVEQYF. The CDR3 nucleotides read TGTGCCAGCAGCTCGTCGACAGGCCCAGTCGAGCAGTACTTC.

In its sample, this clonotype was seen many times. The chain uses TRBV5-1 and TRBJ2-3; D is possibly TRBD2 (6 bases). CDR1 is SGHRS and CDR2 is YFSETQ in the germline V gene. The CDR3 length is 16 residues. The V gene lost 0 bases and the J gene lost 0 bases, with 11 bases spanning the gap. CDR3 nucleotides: TGCGCCAGCAGCTTGGCCGGGAGAACTAGCACAGATACGCAGTATTTT. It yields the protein CASSLAGRTSTDTQYF.

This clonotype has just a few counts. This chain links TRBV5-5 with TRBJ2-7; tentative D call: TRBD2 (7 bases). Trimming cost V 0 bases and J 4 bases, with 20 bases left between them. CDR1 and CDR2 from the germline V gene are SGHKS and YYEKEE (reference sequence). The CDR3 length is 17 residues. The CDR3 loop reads CASSLAGGPPGLYEQYF. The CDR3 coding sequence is TGTGCCAGCAGCTTGGCCGGGGGGCCTCCCGGACTTTACGAGCAGTACTTC. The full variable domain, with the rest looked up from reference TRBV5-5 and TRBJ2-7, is DAGVTQSPTHLIKTRGQQVTLRCSPISGHKSVSWYQQVLGQGPQFIFQYYEKEERGRGNFPDRFSARQFPNYSSELNVNALLLGDSALYLCASSLAGGPPGLYEQYFGPGTRLTVT.

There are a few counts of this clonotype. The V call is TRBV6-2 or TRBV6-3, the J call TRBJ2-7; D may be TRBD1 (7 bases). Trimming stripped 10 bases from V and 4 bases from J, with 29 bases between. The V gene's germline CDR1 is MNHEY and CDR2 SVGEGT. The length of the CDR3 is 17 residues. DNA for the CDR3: TGTGCCACTACACCAAGGACAACAGGGGACTTTCGGTACGAGCAGTACTTC. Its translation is CATTPRTTGDFRYEQYF.

The CDR3 nucleotides read TGCAGTGCTAGAGAATCCCTGGGAGTCCAAAGTATAGAGCAGTACTTC. This sequence encodes CSARESLGVQSIEQYF. This chain joins TRBV20-1 and TRBJ2-7, with D possibly being TRBD2 (5 bases). CDR1 and CDR2 from the germline V gene are DFQATT and SNEGSKA (reference sequence). The CDR3 length is 16 residues. Deletions cut 0 bases from V and 7 bases from J, with 22 bases between.

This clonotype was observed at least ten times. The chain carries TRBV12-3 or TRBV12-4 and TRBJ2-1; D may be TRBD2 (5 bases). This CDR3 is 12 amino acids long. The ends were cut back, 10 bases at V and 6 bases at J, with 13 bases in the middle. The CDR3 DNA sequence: TGTGCCATACGGGAAGGGAGCAATGAGCAGTTCTTC. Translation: CAIREGSNEQFF.

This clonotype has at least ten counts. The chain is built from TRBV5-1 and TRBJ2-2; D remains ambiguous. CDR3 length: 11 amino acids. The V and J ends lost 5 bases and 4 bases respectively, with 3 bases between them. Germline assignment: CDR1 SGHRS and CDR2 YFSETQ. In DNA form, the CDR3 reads TGCGCCAGCAGATCCACCGGGGAGCTGTTTTTT. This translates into CASRSTGELFF.

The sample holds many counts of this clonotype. The chain's CDR3 is CATSRTDVGTDTQYF. The CDR3 DNA is TGTGCCACCAGCAGAACGGACGTTGGCACAGATACGCAGTATTTT. This chain links TRBV15 with TRBJ2-3; unclear D gene. Germline CDR1 LNHNV, CDR2 YYDKDF (reference sequence). The CDR3 is made up of 15 amino acids. V shed 2 bases and J shed 1 base, with 10 bases lying between them. Combining the CDR3 with reference TRBV15 and TRBJ2-3 gives the whole variable domain DAMVIQNPRYQVTQFGKPVTLSCSQTLNHNVMYWYQQKSSQAPKLLFHYYDKDFNNEADTPDNFQSRRPNTSFCFLDIRSPGLGDTAMYLCATSRTDVGTDTQYFGPGTRLTVL.

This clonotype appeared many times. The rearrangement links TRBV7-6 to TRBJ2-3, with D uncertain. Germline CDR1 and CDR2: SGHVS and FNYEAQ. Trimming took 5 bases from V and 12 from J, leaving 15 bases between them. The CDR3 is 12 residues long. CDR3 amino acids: CASSASEASQYF. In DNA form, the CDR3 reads TGTGCCAGCAGCGCCTCGGAAGCGTCCCAGTATTTT.

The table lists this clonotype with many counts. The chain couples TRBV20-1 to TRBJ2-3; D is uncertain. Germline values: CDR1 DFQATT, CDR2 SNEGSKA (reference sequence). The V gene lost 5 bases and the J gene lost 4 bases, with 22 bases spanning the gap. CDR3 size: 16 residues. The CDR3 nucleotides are TGCAGTGCTGGGCCTTCGGTCGTGGAGCTGGCAGATACGCAGTATTTT. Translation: CSAGPSVVELADTQYF.

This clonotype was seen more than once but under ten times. CDR3 sequence (DNA): TGTGCCAGCAGCCTACTTAGCGGGAGGGCCGCCGAGACCCAGTACTTC. As protein: CASSLLSGRAAETQYF. The chain employs TRBV7-2 and TRBJ2-5; 11 nucleotides agree with TRBD2. Germline CDR1 SGHTA, CDR2 FQGNSA. This CDR3 is built from 16 residues. Trimming cost V 5 bases and J 5 bases; bases outside gene matches: 10.

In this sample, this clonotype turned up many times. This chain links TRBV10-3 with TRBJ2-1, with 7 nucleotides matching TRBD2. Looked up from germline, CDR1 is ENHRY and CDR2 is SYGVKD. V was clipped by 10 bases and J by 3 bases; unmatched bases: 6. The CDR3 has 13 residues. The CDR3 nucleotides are TGTGCCACTACTGTAGCGGGCTACAATGAGCAGTTCTTC. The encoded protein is CATTVAGYNEQFF.

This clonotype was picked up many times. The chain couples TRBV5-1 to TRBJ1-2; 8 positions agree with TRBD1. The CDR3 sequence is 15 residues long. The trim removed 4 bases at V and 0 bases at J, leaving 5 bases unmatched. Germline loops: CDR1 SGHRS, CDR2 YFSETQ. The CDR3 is CASSNLQGANYGYTF. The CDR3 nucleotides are TGCGCCAGCAGCAACCTACAGGGGGCTAACTATGGCTACACCTTC.